A selection of T cell receptor beta chains follows, all from one sample in a study of regulatory T cells in long-lasting Graves disease. TCRdb called the multiplex PCR reads again in MiXCR, with one record for every CDR3 protein. The sample contains fewer than 650,000 distinct CDR3 sequences, about 16% of which appear only once. The same data also contributed to another study, on T cells in Graves' hyperthyroidism and ophthalmopathy.

The starting material was peripheral blood mononuclear cells (PBMCs), obtained at new diagnosis, from a patient treated with antithyroid drugs. These receptors were collected from a man aged 18 to 29 with Graves disease. CDR3s include the opening cysteine and the closing phenylalanine or tryptophan. D genes are given only for firm matches. The size field is filled for only some rows; it gives once, few, many or a size class.

v_call,j_call,clone_size,d_call,cdr3_aa,cdr3_nt
TRBV28,TRBJ1-2,few,NA,CASRRTSNYGYTF,TGTGCCAGCAGACGGACATCTAACTATGGCTACACCTTC
TRBV27,TRBJ2-3,NA,NA,CASSFQALGTQYF,TGTGCCAGCAGTTTTCAGGCGTTGGGTACGCAGTATTTT
TRBV20-1,TRBJ2-7,NA,NA,CSARKGQFSSYEQYF,TGCAGTGCTAGGAAAGGACAGTTTAGCTCCTACGAGCAGTACTTC
TRBV19,TRBJ2-7,few,NA,CASSIGGQLYEQYF,TGTGCCAGTAGTATAGGAGGACAGCTATACGAGCAGTACTTC
TRBV7-9,TRBJ2-4,NA,NA,CASSLGQGAYNEQYF,TGTGCCAGCAGCTTAGGGCAGGGAGCCTACAATGAGCAGTACTTC
TRBV30,TRBJ2-5,many,NA,CAWSVQRGETQYF,TGTGCCTGGAGTGTACAACGGGGGGAGACCCAGTACTTC
TRBV30,TRBJ2-4,many,TRBD2,CACRPRGAKNIQYF,TGTGCCTGTCGCCCGCGGGGGGCCAAAAACATTCAGTACTTC
TRBV20-1,TRBJ2-3,many,TRBD2,CSFGLAGVTDTQYF,TGCAGCTTCGGACTAGCGGGAGTAACAGATACGCAGTATTTT
TRBV11-3,TRBJ2-1,once,TRBD2,CASSRVLAGAYNEQFF,TGTGCCAGCAGCCGCGTACTAGCGGGGGCCTACAATGAGCAGTTCTTC
TRBV7-9,TRBJ1-6,few,NA,CASSPEGGVSSPLHF,TGTGCCAGCAGCCCCGAGGGGGGGGTTAGCTCACCCCTCCACTTT
TRBV11-2,TRBJ1-2,many,NA,CASSLGPQGYGYTF,TGTGCCAGCAGCTTAGGACCACAGGGCTATGGCTACACCTTC
TRBV19,TRBJ2-5,few,NA,CASSKRASAYQETQYF,TGTGCCAGTAGTAAACGGGCTAGCGCGTACCAAGAGACCCAGTACTTC
TRBV28,TRBJ2-5,NA,NA,CASSLYPQETQYF,TGTGCCAGCAGTTTATACCCGCAAGAGACCCAGTACTTC
TRBV28,TRBJ2-3,many,TRBD2,CASSLGVRGGNYDTQYF,TGTGCCAGCAGTTTAGGCGTTCGGGGGGGGAATTACGATACGCAGTATTTT
TRBV7-3,TRBJ2-3,many,TRBD2,CASSPSGSSTDTQYF,TGTGCCAGCAGCCCGAGCGGGAGCAGCACAGATACGCAGTATTTT
TRBV2,TRBJ2-7,few,NA,CASKPDTAEGEQYF,TGTGCCAGCAAGCCAGACACAGCTGAAGGCGAGCAGTACTTC
TRBV29-1,TRBJ2-4,once,NA,CSVADAIIQCF,TGCAGCGTTGCGGATGCGATTATTCAGTGCTTC
TRBV28,TRBJ2-1,many,TRBD1,CASSPLGQGYNEQFF,TGTGCCAGCAGTCCACTCGGACAGGGTTACAATGAGCAGTTCTTC
TRBV5-1,TRBJ2-1,many,NA,CASSQDWGTYNEQFF,TGCGCCAGCAGCCAGGACTGGGGCACCTACAATGAGCAGTTCTTC
TRBV12-3/TRBV12-4,TRBJ2-7,many,TRBD2,CASSFTGTSGSSYEQYF,TGTGCCAGCAGTTTTACGGGGACTAGCGGGAGCTCCTACGAGCAGTACTTC
TRBV20-1,TRBJ2-6,NA,NA,CSARAGNSGANVLTF,TGCAGTGCTAGGGCCGGGAACTCTGGGGCCAACGTCCTGACTTTC
TRBV20-1,TRBJ1-1,few,NA,CSASRDGRRAGTEAFF,TGCAGTGCTAGTAGGGACGGAAGGCGTGCGGGCACTGAAGCTTTCTTT
TRBV18,TRBJ2-3,many,NA,CASSPRPGLTDTQYF,TGTGCCAGCTCACCCCGACCGGGTCTCACAGATACGCAGTATTTT
TRBV2,TRBJ2-1,NA,NA,CASLEEAEQFF,TGTGCCAGCCTGGAGGAGGCTGAGCAGTTCTTC
TRBV12-3/TRBV12-4,TRBJ2-1,once,TRBD2,CASSSGTSGFSSSYNEQFF,TGTGCCAGCAGTTCCGGGACTAGCGGTTTTTCCTCCTCCTACAATGAGCAGTTCTTC
TRBV5-5,TRBJ1-5,few,NA,CASSLAAGSWQPQHF,TGTGCCAGCAGCTTGGCCGCAGGGTCTTGGCAGCCCCAGCATTTT
TRBV6-2/TRBV6-3,TRBJ2-1,many,TRBD1,CASSPTGGQEAALHQFF,TGTGCCAGCTCACCAACCGGGGGACAGGAAGCGGCGCTACATCAGTTCTTC
TRBV12-3/TRBV12-4,TRBJ1-2,many,TRBD1,CASSFPADRVEYGYTF,TGTGCCAGCAGTTTCCCGGCCGACAGGGTGGAATATGGCTACACCTTC
TRBV6-5,TRBJ2-1,few,TRBD2,CASSFQVAGVGGAQFF,TGTGCCAGCAGTTTCCAAGTAGCGGGAGTAGGAGGAGCGCAGTTCTTC
TRBV18,TRBJ2-3,many,NA,CASSPTAGSTDTQYF,TGTGCCAGCTCACCAACGGCGGGAAGCACAGATACGCAGTATTTT
TRBV11-1,TRBJ2-1,many,TRBD2,CASSLAGAGGPGNEQFF,TGTGCCAGCAGCTTAGCGGGAGCGGGAGGGCCGGGGAATGAGCAGTTCTTC
TRBV12-3/TRBV12-4,TRBJ1-1,few,TRBD1,CASSFARGGTEAFF,TGTGCCAGCAGTTTCGCCAGGGGGGGCACTGAAGCTTTCTTT
TRBV29-1,TRBJ2-1,NA,NA,CSAMDRNEQFF,TGCAGCGCCATGGACAGAAATGAGCAGTTCTTC
TRBV3-1,TRBJ2-7,few,NA,CASSQEMTSRAREQYF,TGTGCCAGCAGCCAAGAGATGACGTCACGAGCTAGGGAGCAGTACTTC